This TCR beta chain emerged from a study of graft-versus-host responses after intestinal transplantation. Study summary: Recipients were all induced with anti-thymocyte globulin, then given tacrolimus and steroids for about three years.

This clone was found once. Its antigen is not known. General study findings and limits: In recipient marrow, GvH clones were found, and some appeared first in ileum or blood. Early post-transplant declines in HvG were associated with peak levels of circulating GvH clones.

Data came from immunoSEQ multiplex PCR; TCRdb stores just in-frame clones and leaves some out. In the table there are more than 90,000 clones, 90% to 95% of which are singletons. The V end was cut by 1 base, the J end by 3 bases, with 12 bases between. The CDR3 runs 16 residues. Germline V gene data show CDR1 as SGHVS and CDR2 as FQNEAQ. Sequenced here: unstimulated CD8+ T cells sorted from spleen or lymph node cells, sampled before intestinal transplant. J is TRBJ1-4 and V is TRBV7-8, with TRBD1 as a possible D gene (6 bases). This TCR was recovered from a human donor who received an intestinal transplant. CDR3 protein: CASSLEPGHPNEKLFF. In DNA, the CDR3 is TGTGCCAGCAGCTTAGAACCGGGACACCCTAATGAAAAACTGTTTTTT.